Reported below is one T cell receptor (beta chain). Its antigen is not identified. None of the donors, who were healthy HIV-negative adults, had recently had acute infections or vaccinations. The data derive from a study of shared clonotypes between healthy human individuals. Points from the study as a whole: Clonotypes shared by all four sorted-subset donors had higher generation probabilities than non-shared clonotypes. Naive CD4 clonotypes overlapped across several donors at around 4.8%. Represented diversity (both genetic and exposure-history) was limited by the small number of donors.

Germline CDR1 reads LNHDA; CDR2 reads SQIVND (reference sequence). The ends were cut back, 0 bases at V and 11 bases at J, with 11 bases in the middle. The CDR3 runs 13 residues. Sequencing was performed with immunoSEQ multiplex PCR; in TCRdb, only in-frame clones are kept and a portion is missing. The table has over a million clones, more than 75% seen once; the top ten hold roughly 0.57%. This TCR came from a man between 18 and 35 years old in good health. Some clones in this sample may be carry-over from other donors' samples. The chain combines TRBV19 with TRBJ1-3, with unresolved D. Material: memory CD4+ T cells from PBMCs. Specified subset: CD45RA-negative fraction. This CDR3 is CASSIDRREPIYF. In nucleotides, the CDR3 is TGTGCCAGTAGTATAGATCGGCGAGAACCCATATATTTT.